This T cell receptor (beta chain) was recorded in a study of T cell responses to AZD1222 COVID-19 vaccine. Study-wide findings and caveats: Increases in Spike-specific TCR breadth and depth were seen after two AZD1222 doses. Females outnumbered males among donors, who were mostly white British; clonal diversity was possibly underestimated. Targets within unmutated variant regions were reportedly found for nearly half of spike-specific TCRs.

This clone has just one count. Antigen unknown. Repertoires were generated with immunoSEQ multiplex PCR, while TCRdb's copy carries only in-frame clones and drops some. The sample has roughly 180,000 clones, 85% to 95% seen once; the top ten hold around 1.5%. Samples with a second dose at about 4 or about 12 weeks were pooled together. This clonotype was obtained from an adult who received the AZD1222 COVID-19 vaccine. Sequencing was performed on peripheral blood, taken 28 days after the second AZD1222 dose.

CDR3 region: CASSEVVSNQPQHF. CDR3 bases: TGTGCCAGCAGTGAGGTAGTTAGCAATCAGCCCCAGCATTTT. The chain couples TRBV6-1 to TRBJ1-5; D gene ambiguous. The V end lost 3 bases, the J end lost 0 bases, and 6 bases lay between the germline ends. CDR3 length: 14 amino acids. The germline gives CDR1 MNHNS, CDR2 SASEGT.